This T cell receptor (beta chain) was identified during a study of cytomegalovirus exposure and HLA in healthy donors. The PCR made use of 60 Vbeta and 13 Jbeta primers. Method: immunoSEQ multiplex PCR; TCRdb's copy keeps in-frame clones and lacks some. In the table there are 150,000 to 200,000 clones, around three quarters of which are singletons. Germline lookup yields CDR1 MNHEY and CDR2 SMNVEV (reference sequence). V was shortened by 5 bases and J by 0 bases, with 8 bases between the two germline ends. The CDR3 sequence is 13 residues long. The source of this sequence is a woman in her forties or fifties in good health and CMV-seronegative. The chain is built from TRBV27 and TRBJ2-7; no firm D call. The specimen sequenced was PBMCs. CDR3 in amino acids: CASSPILSYEQYF. In nucleotides, the CDR3 is TGTGCCAGCAGTCCCATACTCTCCTACGAGCAGTACTTC.